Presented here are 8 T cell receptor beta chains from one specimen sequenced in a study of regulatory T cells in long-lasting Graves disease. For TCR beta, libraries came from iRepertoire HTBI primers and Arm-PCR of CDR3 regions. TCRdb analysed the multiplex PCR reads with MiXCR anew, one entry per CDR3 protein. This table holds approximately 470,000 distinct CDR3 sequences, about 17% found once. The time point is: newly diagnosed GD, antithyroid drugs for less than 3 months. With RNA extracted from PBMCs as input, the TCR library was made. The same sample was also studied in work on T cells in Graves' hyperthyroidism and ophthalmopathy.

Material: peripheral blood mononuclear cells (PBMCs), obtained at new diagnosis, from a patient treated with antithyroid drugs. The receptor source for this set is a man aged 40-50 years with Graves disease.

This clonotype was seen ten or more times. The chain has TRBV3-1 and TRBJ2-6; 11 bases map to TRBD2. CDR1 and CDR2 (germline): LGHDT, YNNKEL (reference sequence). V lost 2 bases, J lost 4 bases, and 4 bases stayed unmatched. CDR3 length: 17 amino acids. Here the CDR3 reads CASSQTSGRSGANVLTF. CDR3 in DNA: TGTGCCAGCAGCCAAACTAGCGGGAGATCAGGGGCCAACGTCCTGACTTTC. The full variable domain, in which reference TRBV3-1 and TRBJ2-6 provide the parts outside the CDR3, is DTAVSQTPKYLVTQMGNDKSIKCEQNLGHDTMYWYKQDSKKFLKIMFSYNNKELIINETVPNRFSPKSPDKAHLNLHINSLELGDSAVYFCASSQTSGRSGANVLTFGAGSRLTVL.

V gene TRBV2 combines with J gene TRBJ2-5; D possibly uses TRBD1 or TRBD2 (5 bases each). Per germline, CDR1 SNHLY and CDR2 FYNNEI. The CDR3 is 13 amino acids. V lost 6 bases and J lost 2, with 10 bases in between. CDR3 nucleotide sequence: TGTGCCAGCAGCTGGGACGATCAAGAGACCCAGTACTTC. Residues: CASSWDDQETQYF.

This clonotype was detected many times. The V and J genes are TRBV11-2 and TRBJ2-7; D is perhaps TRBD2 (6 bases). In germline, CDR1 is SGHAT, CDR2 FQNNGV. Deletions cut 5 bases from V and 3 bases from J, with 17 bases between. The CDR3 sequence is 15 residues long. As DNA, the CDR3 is TGTGCCAGCAGCAGCGAGGCGGGACTTATCTACGAGCAGTACTTC. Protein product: CASSSEAGLIYEQYF.

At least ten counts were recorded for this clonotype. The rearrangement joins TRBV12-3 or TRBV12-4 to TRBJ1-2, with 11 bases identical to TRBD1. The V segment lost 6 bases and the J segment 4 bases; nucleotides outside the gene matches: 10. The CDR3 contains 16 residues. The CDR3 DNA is TGTGCCAGCAGCCGATCCGGGACAGGGGGATCCTATGGCTACACCTTC. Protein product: CASSRSGTGGSYGYTF.

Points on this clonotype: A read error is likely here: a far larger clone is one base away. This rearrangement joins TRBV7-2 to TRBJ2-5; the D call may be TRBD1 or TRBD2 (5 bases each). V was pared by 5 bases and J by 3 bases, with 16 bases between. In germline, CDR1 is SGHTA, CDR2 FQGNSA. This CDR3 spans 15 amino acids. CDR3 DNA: TGTGCCAGCAGCCGGGGACGGACCGATAAAGAGACCCAGTACTTC. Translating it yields CASSRGRTDKETQYF.

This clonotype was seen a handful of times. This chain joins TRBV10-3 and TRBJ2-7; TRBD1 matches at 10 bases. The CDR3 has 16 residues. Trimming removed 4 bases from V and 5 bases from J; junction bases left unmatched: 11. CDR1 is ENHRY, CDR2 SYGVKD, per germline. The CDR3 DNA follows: TGTGCCATCAGTGGTGGGGGGACAGGGGACCAAAACGAGCAGTACTTC. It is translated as CAISGGGTGDQNEQYF.

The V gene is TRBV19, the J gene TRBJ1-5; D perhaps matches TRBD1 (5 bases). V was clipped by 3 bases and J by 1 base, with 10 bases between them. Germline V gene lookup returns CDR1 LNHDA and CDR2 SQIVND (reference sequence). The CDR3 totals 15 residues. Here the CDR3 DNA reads TGTGCCAGTAGTATCGGGGGGTTGAGCAATCAGCCCCAGCATTTT. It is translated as CASSIGGLSNQPQHF.

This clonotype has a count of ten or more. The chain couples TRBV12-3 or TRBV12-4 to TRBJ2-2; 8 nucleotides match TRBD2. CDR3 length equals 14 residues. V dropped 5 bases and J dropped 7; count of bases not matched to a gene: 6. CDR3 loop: CASSGLAGYGELFF. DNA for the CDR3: TGTGCCAGCAGTGGGCTAGCGGGTTACGGGGAGCTGTTTTTT.